The sequence of this TCR beta chain was determined in a study of control samples from healthy donors and cancer patients (dated by TCRdb to the early 2020s). On this clone: Its cognate antigen has yet to be identified. Base qualities are missing; no much larger clone stands one base away.

V is pared back by 2 bases and J by 2 bases, with 11 bases lying between the germline termini. The CDR3, from cysteine to phenylalanine, totals 15 residues. This entry keeps only the CDR3 DNA: 45 bases, framed from base 1. According to the germline V gene (reference sequence), CDR1 reads MNHEY and CDR2 reads SMNVEV. Receptors were amplified or captured by the immunoSEQ multiplex PCR assay. The clones in this table, taken by TCRdb from immuneACCESS, are in-frame only. Not every clone is retained; where verified, under half of the shortfall comes from an unresolved V gene, and the cause of the rest is unknown. The table for this sample lists 130,000 or so clones; roughly 89% of them were counted only once. The ten largest clonotypes hold approximately 7.2% of the sample.

The chain is encoded by TRBV27 joined to TRBJ2-3, with the D gene call left open. This receptor was identified in a man between 18 and 29 years old in good health. Input material: blood. The CDR3 here reads CASSLMPSLTDTQYF. In nucleotides, the sequence is TGTGCCAGCAGTTTAATGCCCAGCCTCACAGATACGCAGTATTTT.